This TCR beta chain was observed in a study of shared clonotypes between healthy human individuals. All donors were Caucasian adults living in Nashville, Tennessee. A remark on this clone: Antigen: not known.

Study-wide findings and caveats: Estimated richness was generally greater in naive than memory subsets.

Profiling relied on immunoSEQ multiplex PCR, and the TCRdb table lists in-frame clones only, not all of them. Of about 1.5 million clones listed, under 99% are singletons. The CDR3 has 14 amino acids. The source material was naive CD4+ T cells sorted from blood. Subset specified: CD45RA+ positively selected. This chain connects TRBV7-5 to TRBJ1-1; the table's D call, TRBD1, has no DNA check behind it. TRBV7-5 is a pseudogene locus. The clonotype was recovered from a man younger than 45 in good health. Written as DNA, the CDR3 is TGTGCCAGAAGCTTAAGGACAGGGGAAGATGAAGCTTTCTTT. Its translation: CARSLRTGEDEAFF.